Detailed here is one T cell receptor (beta chain). The entry originates in a study of blood T cell repertoires in COVID-19. Germline V gives CDR1 SNHLY, CDR2 FYNNEI. The ends were cut back, 6 bases at V and 2 bases at J, with 13 bases in the middle. CDR3 length equals 14 residues. Sequencing used immunoSEQ multiplex PCR; TCRdb keeps in-frame clones, though not all of them. The table has more than 250,000 clones, about 91% seen once. Sample: peripheral blood. This receptor was identified in a woman in her 30s with COVID-19, enrolled during active disease. The V gene is TRBV2, the J gene TRBJ1-2, with no clear D. The CDR3 coding sequence is TGTGCCAGCAGCCTTATAGAGTTAAACTATGGCTACACCTTC. Translation gives CASSLIELNYGYTF.